This TCR beta chain was found in a study of blood T cells in healthy people across ages. Study-wide results and caveats: Shifts in expanded clonotypes may have been confounded by donor CMV status, which was unknown.

Using a J-beta primer mix together with a sample-barcoded 5' primer, a second PCR was run for about 6 to 11 cycles. TCRdb fed the 5' RACE reads into MiXCR, producing one record per CDR3 protein. The repertoire has some 1.4 million distinct CDR3 sequences, around two fifths of them found once; the top ten carry 7% to 9.5%. This clonotype has just a few counts. As yet, its antigen is unknown. The ends lost 6 bases at V and 4 bases at J; junction bases unmatched: 7. CDR1 is SNHLY, CDR2 FYNNEI, per germline. CDR3 length: 14 amino acids. The donors, all healthy, were Caucasians living in Russia, aged roughly 6 to 100. Each donor supplied roughly 9.2 milliliters of peripheral blood. The authors extracted at least 5.5 micrograms of total RNA per sample.

The clonotype comes from a woman aged 18-35 years in good health. Specimen: blood. The rearrangement links TRBV2 to TRBJ2-3; TRBD1 agrees at 7 bases. The chain's CDR3 is CASRGNTGADTQYF. CDR3 nucleotide sequence: TGTGCCAGCAGGGGGAATACAGGGGCAGATACGCAGTATTTT.